This T cell receptor beta chain is drawn from a study of shared clonotypes between healthy human individuals. This clone was seen only a few times. This CDR3 has 15 residues. V was cut by 5 bases and J by 3 bases, with 16 bases left in between. Germline-derived CDR1 and CDR2 are LNHDA and SQIVND (reference sequence). TCRdb keeps only in-frame clones here, not all; method: immunoSEQ multiplex PCR. Of about 1.1 million clones listed, around three quarters are singletons. The rearrangement uses TRBV19 and TRBJ1-1, with D possibly matching TRBD1 (5 bases). The sample comprised memory CD4+ T cells from PBMCs. As for subset: CD45RA-negative fraction. This clonotype was obtained from a man aged 18 to 30 in good health. Some clones in this sample may be carry-over from other donors' samples. The CDR3 here is CASSVYQGEDTEAFF. CDR3 DNA: TGTGCCAGTAGTGTCTATCAGGGCGAGGACACTGAAGCTTTCTTT.